A single sample is the source of the 5 T cell receptor beta chains below, sequenced in a study of response to subunit inactivated influenza vaccine (dated by TCRdb to the late 2010s). The library relied on RT-PCR. Instrument on record: Illumina HiSeq 2500. TCRdb reprocessing: public reads trimmed at Q25 with fastp, clones called with MiXCR, in-frame beta chains kept. Entries that share a CDR3 protein sequence are merged under the most common genes and DNA. The table for this sample lists 450,000 to 500,000 distinct CDR3 sequences; over 9.5% of them were counted only once. The ten largest clones add up to roughly 12% of the sample. This specimen's time point label, per the study, means: 40 to 45 days after influenza vaccine administration. Sample: PBMCs from blood, taken 40 to 50 days after vaccination. These TCRs come from a man aged 50-60 years who received an inactivated influenza vaccine. Donor details come from another sample of the same person, matched by shared clones.

The chain carries TRBV12-3 or TRBV12-4 and TRBJ2-7, with D uncertain. The CDR3 length is 13 residues. The V end was cut by 3 bases, the J end by 1 base, with 7 bases between. CDR3 protein: CASSFSVSYEQYF. The CDR3 nucleotides read TGTGCCAGCAGTTTTTCAGTTTCCTACGAGCAGTACTTC.

This clonotype was found many times. This sequence joins TRBV7-2 and TRBJ2-3; 9 bases are a match to TRBD2. Germline V gene sequence: CDR1 SGHTA, CDR2 FQGNSA. V shed 5 bases and J 5 bases; nucleotides not matched to a gene: 8. The CDR3 sequence is 15 residues long. The CDR3 DNA sequence: TGTGCCAGCAGCCCCAGCGGGGGGAGACGAGATACGCAGTATTTT. Protein sequence: CASSPSGGRRDTQYF.

This chain joins TRBV12-3 or TRBV12-4 and TRBJ2-1; 7 bases are shared with TRBD1. This CDR3 is built from 15 residues. V was pared by 10 bases and J by 9 bases, with 18 bases of the junction left unmatched. The CDR3 loop reads CATSMGRQGLAEQFF. CDR3 DNA: TGTGCCACATCAATGGGACGACAGGGTCTTGCTGAGCAGTTCTTC.

This clonotype showed up just a few times. The chain recombines TRBV5-1 with TRBJ2-1; 11 bases map to TRBD2. The CDR3 is 17 residues long. Germline V CDR1 and CDR2: SGHRS, YFSETQ. The V segment lost 0 bases and the J segment 3 bases; nucleotides outside the gene matches: 5. The CDR3 DNA is TGCGCCAGCAGCTTGGGTATAGCGGGAGGGTTCTACAATGAGCAGTTCTTC. Amino acid sequence: CASSLGIAGGFYNEQFF.

V is TRBV12-3 or TRBV12-4 and J is TRBJ2-1, with D perhaps given as TRBD1 or TRBD2 (5 bases each). This CDR3 has 14 amino acids. With 8 bases removed from V and 9 bases from J, the gap between germline ends came to 20 bases. The CDR3, as DNA: TGTGCCAGCCGAGGGGAATCCCCCAATGGTGAGCAGTTCTTC. Translation: CASRGESPNGEQFF.